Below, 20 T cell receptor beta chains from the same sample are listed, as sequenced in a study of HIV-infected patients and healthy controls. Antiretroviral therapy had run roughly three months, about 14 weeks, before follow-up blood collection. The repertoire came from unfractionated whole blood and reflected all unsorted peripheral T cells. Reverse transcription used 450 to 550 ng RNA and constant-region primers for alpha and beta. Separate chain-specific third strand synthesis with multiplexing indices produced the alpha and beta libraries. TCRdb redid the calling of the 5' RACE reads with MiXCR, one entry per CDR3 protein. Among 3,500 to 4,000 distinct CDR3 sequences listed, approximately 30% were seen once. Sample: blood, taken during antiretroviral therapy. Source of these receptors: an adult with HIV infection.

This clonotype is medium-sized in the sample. Here the CDR3 reads CAWSGTGGTEAFF. The CDR3 nucleotides are TGTGCCTGGAGTGGGACAGGGGGAACTGAAGCTTTCTTT. The chain uses TRBV30 and TRBJ1-1; 10 positions match TRBD1. Germline-derived CDR1 and CDR2 are GTSNPN and SVGIG (reference sequence). The V gene end was trimmed by 1 base and the J gene end by 5 bases; junction bases not matched to a gene: 1. The CDR3 totals 13 residues.

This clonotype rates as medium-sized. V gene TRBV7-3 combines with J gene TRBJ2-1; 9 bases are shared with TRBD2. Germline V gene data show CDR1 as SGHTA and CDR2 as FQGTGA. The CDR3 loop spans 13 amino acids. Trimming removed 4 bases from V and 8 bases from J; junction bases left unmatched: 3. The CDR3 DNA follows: TGTGCCAGCAGCTCGGGACTAGCCGATGAGCAGTTCTTC. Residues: CASSSGLADEQFF.

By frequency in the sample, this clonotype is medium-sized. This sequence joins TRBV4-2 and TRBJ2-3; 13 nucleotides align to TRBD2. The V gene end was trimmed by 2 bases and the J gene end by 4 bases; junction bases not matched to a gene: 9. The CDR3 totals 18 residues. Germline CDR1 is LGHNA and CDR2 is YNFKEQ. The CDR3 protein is CASSQSARTSGGSDTQYF. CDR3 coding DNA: TGTGCCAGCAGCCAAAGTGCCAGGACTAGCGGGGGATCAGATACGCAGTATTTT.

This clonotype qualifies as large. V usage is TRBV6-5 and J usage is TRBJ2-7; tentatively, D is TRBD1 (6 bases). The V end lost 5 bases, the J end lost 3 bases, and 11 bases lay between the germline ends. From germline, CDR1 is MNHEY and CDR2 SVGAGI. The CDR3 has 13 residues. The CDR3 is CASSTGTLYEQYF. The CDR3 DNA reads TGTGCCAGCAGTACAGGGACCCTCTACGAGCAGTACTTC.

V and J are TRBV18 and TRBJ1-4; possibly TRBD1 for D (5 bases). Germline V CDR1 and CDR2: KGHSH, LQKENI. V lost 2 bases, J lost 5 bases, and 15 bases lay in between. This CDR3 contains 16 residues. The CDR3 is CASSPLAARGNEKLFF. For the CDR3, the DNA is TGTGCCAGCTCACCATTAGCAGCCCGGGGGAATGAAAAACTGTTTTTT.

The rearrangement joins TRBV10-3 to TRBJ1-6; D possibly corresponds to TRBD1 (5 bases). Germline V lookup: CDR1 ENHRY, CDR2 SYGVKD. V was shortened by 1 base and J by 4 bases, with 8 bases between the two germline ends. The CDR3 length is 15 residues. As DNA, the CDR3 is TGTGCCATCAGTGAGTGGGGGATATATAATTCACCCCTCCACTTT. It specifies CAISEWGIYNSPLHF.

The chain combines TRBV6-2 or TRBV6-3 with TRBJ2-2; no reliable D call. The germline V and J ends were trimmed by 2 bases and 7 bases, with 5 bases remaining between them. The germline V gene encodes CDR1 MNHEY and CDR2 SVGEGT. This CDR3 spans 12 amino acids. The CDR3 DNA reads TGTGCCAGCAGTTACGAGATCGGGGAGCTGTTTTTT. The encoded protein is CASSYEIGELFF.

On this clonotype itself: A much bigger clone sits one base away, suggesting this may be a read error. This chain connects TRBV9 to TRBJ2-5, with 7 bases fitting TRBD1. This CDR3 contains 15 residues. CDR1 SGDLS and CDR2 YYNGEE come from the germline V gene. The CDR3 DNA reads TGTGACAGCAGCGAGCGACAGGGACCGTACGAGACCCAGTACTTC. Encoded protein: CDSSERQGPYETQYF.

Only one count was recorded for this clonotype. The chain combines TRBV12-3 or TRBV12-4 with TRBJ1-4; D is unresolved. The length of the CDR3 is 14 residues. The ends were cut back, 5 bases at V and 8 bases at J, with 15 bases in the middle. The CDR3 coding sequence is TGTGCCAGCAGTGAGGGTGGGGTCTTCGAAAAACTGTTTTTT. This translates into CASSEGGVFEKLFF.

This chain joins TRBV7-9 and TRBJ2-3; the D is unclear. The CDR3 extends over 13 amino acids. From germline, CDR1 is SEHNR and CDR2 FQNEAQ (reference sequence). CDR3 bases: TGTGCAGTCGGGCATAGGAGCACAGATACGCAGTATTTT. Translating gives CAVGHRSTDTQYF.

The CDR3 sequence is CASSYTGVLYEQYF. In nucleotides, the CDR3 is TGTGCCAGCAGTTACACCGGGGTACTCTACGAGCAGTACTTC. This sequence joins TRBV6-5 and TRBJ2-7; D may be TRBD2 (5 bases). Germline CDR1 MNHEY, CDR2 SVGAGI. V lost 2 bases and J 3 bases, leaving 11 bases between the germline ends. This CDR3 spans 14 amino acids.

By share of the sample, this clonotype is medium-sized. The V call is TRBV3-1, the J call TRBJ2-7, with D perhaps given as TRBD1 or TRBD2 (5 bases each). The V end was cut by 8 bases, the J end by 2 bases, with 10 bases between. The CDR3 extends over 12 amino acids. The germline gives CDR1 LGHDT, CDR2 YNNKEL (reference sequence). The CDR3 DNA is TGTGCCAGCGGGACCCTGCCCTACGAGCAGTACTTC. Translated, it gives CASGTLPYEQYF.

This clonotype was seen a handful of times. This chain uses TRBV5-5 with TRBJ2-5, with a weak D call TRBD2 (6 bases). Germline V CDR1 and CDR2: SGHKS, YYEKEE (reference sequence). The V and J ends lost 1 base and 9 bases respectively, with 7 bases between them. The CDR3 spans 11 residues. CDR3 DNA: TGTGCCAGCAGCTTGAGGGAGGCCCAGTACTTC. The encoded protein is CASSLREAQYF.

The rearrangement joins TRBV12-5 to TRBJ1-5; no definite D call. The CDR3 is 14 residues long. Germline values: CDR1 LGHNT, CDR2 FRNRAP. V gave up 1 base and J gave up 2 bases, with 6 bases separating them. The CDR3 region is CASGLGSGNQPQHF. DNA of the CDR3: TGTGCTAGTGGTTTGGGATCTGGCAATCAGCCCCAGCATTTT.

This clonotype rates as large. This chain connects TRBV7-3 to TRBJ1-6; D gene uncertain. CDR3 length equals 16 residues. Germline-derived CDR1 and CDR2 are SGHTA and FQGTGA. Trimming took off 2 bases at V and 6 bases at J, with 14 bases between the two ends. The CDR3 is CASSLEGFISNSPLHF. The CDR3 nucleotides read TGTGCCAGCAGCTTAGAGGGCTTTATAAGTAATTCACCCCTCCACTTT. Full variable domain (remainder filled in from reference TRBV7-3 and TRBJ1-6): GAGVSQTPSNKVTEKGKYVELRCDPISGHTALYWYRQSLGQGPEFLIYFQGTGAADDSGLPNDRFFAVRPEGSVSTLKIQRTERGDSAVYLCASSLEGFISNSPLHFGNGTRLTVT.

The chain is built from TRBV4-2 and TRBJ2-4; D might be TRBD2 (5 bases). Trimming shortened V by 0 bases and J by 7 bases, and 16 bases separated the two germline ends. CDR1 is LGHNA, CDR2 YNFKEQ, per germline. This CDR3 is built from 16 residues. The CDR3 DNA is TGTGCCAGCAGCCAAGATCCTAGCTGGGGTGGTAACATTCAGTACTTC. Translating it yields CASSQDPSWGGNIQYF.

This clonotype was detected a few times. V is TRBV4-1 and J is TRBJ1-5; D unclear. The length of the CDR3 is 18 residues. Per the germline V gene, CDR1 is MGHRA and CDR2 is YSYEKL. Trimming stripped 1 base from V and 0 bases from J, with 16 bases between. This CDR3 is CASSQVLSREYSNQPQHF. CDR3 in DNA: TGCGCCAGCAGCCAAGTCTTAAGTAGGGAGTATAGCAATCAGCCCCAGCATTTT.

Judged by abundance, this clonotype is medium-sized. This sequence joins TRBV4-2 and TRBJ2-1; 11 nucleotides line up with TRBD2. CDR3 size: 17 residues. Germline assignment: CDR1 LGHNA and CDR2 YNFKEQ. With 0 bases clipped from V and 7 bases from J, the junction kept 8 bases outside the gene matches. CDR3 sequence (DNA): TGTGCCAGCAGCCAAGATGGGGGGACTAGCGGCCTAAATGAGCAGTTCTTC. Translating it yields CASSQDGGTSGLNEQFF.

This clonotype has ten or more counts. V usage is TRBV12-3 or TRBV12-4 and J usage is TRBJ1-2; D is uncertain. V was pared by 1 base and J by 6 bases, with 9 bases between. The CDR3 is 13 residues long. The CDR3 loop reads CASSLDISDGYTF. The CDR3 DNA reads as TGTGCCAGCAGTTTAGATATATCGGATGGCTACACCTTC.

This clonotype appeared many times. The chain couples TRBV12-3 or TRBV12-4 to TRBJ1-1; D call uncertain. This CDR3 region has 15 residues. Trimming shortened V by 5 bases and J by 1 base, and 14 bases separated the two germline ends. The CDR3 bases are TGTGCCAGCAGTCCCCAGGCCCGGCCGAACACTGAAGCTTTCTTT. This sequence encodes CASSPQARPNTEAFF.